Presented here are 32 T cell receptor beta chains from one specimen sequenced in a study of early T cells in non-severe SARS-CoV-2 infection (dated by TCRdb to about 2021). Library construction relied on 5' RACE. These reads were obtained on a NextSeq 500. TCRdb reworked the public reads: Q25 trimming with fastp, MiXCR clone assembly, productive beta chains retained. CDR3 protein sequences are deduplicated, and each keeps its most common genes and DNA. The sample table holds around 40,000 distinct CDR3 sequences, of which roughly a tenth were seen once. Of the sample, roughly 9.7% is held by the ten largest clones. The sample consisted of whole blood. The receptor set was obtained from an adult who was a healthcare worker with PCR-confirmed SARS-CoV-2 infection or an uninfected control (not recorded which).

This clonotype was seen ten or more times. The chain recombines TRBV14 with TRBJ2-3; 7 bases are a match to TRBD1. Germline lookup yields CDR1 SGHDN and CDR2 FVKESK. The CDR3 consists of 14 residues. V trimming: 6 bases; J trimming: 4 bases; junction bases outside the gene matches: 7. The CDR3 DNA reads as TGTGCCAGCAGACCACACAGGGGCGCAGATACGCAGTATTTT. Protein product: CASRPHRGADTQYF.

This clonotype was seen repeatedly, ten times or more. The chain employs TRBV10-1 and TRBJ2-3; 7 bases are a match to TRBD2. V dropped 6 bases and J dropped 4; count of bases not matched to a gene: 1. The CDR3 totals 12 residues. Per germline, CDR1 WNHNN and CDR2 SYGVQD (reference sequence). The CDR3 DNA is TGCGCCAGCAGCGCGGGGGCAGATACGCAGTATTTT. It encodes CASSAGADTQYF.

The chain combines TRBV5-4 with TRBJ1-2; TRBD1 matches at 7 bases. This CDR3 has 15 amino acids. The V gene's germline CDR1 is SGHNT and CDR2 YYREEE (reference sequence). Losses at the gene ends were 2 bases for V and 0 bases for J; bases not matched to a gene: 4. The CDR3 loop reads CASSLRQGANYGYTF. The CDR3 coding sequence is TGTGCCAGCAGCTTAAGACAGGGAGCTAACTATGGCTACACCTTC.

This clonotype has more than one count but fewer than ten. V is TRBV19 and J is TRBJ1-3; tentative D call: TRBD1 (6 bases). CDR1 and CDR2 from the germline V gene are LNHDA and SQIVND (reference sequence). The length of the CDR3 is 14 residues. V dropped 6 bases and J dropped 1 base, with 10 bases sitting between them. The chain's CDR3 is CASRRTGSGNTIYF. DNA of the CDR3: TGTGCCAGTAGGCGAACAGGGTCTGGAAACACCATATATTTT.

The V call is TRBV15, the J call TRBJ2-7; no definite D call. Germline V gene data show CDR1 as LNHNV and CDR2 as YYDKDF (reference sequence). The V gene lost 2 bases and the J gene lost 3 bases, with 5 bases spanning the gap. This CDR3 spans 12 amino acids. The CDR3 region has the DNA TGTGCCACCAGCAGATCCAACTACGAGCAGTACTTC. This encodes CATSRSNYEQYF.

This clonotype occurred a few times. The V gene is TRBV6-5, the J gene TRBJ2-5; TRBD2 is a possible D gene (6 bases). V gave up 0 bases and J gave up 8 bases, with 19 bases separating them. This CDR3 comprises 16 residues. Germline CDR1 MNHEY, CDR2 SVGAGI. The CDR3 coding sequence is TGTGCCAGCAGTTACTCGGAGCGGGTCCCGGGTGGAACCCAGTACTTC. This sequence encodes CASSYSERVPGGTQYF.

This clonotype was seen a handful of times. The gene calls are TRBV7-9 and TRBJ2-5, with unresolved D. Germline assignment: CDR1 SEHNR and CDR2 FQNEAQ (reference sequence). This CDR3 spans 15 amino acids. With 5 bases removed from V and 5 bases from J, the gap between germline ends came to 18 bases. CDR3 residues: CASSPPGSGRETQYF. The CDR3 region has the DNA TGTGCCAGCAGCCCCCCGGGCAGTGGGCGGGAGACCCAGTACTTC. Full variable domain (rest looked up from reference TRBV7-9 and TRBJ2-5): DTGVSQNPRHKITKRGQNVTFRCDPISEHNRLYWYRQTLGQGPEFLTYFQNEAQLEKSRLLSDRFSAERPKGSFSTLEIQRTEQGDSAMYLCASSPPGSGRETQYFGPGTRLLVL.

The table lists this clonotype with many counts. The chain uses TRBV4-2 and TRBJ1-2; possible D gene TRBD1, 6 bases. The V gene lost 3 bases and the J gene lost 4 bases, with 9 bases spanning the gap. Germline loops: CDR1 LGHNA, CDR2 YNFKEQ. This CDR3 spans 13 amino acids. CDR3 nucleotide sequence: TGTGCCAGCAGCCAGAGGGGGTTCTATGGCTACACCTTC. Encoded protein: CASSQRGFYGYTF.

This clonotype was detected ten times or more. This chain links TRBV7-2 with TRBJ1-1; 7 bases are a match to TRBD1. Germline V gene lookup returns CDR1 SGHTA and CDR2 FQGNSA. J was trimmed by 4 bases and V by 1 base; bases with no gene match: 6. This CDR3 comprises 15 residues. Here the CDR3 DNA reads TGTGCCAGCAGCTTAGGTAGGGGGCTAGTCACTGAAGCTTTCTTT. This sequence encodes CASSLGRGLVTEAFF.

This clonotype has a handful of counts. The chain is built from TRBV5-1 and TRBJ2-1, with TRBD2 matching 13 bases. The CDR3 length is 14 residues. From germline, CDR1 is SGHRS and CDR2 YFSETQ. The ends lost 7 bases at V and 3 bases at J; junction bases unmatched: 1. CDR3 sequence reads: CASGTSGDYNEQFF. For the CDR3, the DNA is TGCGCCAGCGGGACTAGCGGGGACTACAATGAGCAGTTCTTC.

This clonotype was observed at least ten times. J is TRBJ1-1 and V is TRBV9; 7 nucleotides align to TRBD1. V was clipped by 4 bases and J by 4 bases; unmatched bases: 7. The CDR3 covers 14 residues. From germline, CDR1 is SGDLS and CDR2 YYNGEE. CDR3 nucleotide sequence: TGTGCCAGCAGCCCTAACAGGGGAAGCACTGAAGCTTTCTTT. Translation gives CASSPNRGSTEAFF.

In this sample, this clonotype turned up a few times. The CDR3 coding sequence is TGTGCCAGCAGCCGAGAGCGGGGGGGCCCCTATGAGCAGTTCTTC. It yields the protein CASSRERGGPYEQFF. The chain joins TRBV27 to TRBJ2-1; 10 bases are shared with TRBD2. V lost 6 bases and J lost 8; bases outside the gene matches: 10. Germline assignment: CDR1 MNHEY and CDR2 SMNVEV (reference sequence). The length of the CDR3 is 15 residues.

V and J are TRBV6-5 and TRBJ2-7, with D hard to call. The CDR3 totals 13 residues. Trimming took 6 bases from V and 1 from J, leaving 10 bases between them. Germline V gene sequence: CDR1 MNHEY, CDR2 SVGAGI. CDR3 sequence: CASRFQVSYEQYF. The CDR3 DNA sequence: TGTGCCAGCAGATTCCAGGTGTCCTACGAGCAGTACTTC.

The DNA of the CDR3 is TGTGCCAGCTCTATTAACCCTGGGACTGAAGCTTTCTTT. Translating it yields CASSINPGTEAFF. This rearrangement joins TRBV18 to TRBJ1-1; D gene ambiguous. Germline assignment: CDR1 KGHSH and CDR2 LQKENI. V lost 6 bases, J lost 5 bases, and 13 bases lay in between. The CDR3 is made up of 13 amino acids.

This clonotype was observed at least ten times. V and J are TRBV7-9 and TRBJ2-2, with D maybe TRBD2 (6 bases). The V end was cut by 5 bases, the J end by 0 bases, with 7 bases between. Germline lookup yields CDR1 SEHNR and CDR2 FQNEAQ (reference sequence). The CDR3 totals 14 residues. The CDR3 sequence: CASSRTTNTGELFF. CDR3 coding DNA: TGTGCCAGCAGCCGGACTACGAACACCGGGGAGCTGTTTTTT. Full variable domain (remainder filled in from reference TRBV7-9 and TRBJ2-2): DTGVSQNPRHKITKRGQNVTFRCDPISEHNRLYWYRQTLGQGPEFLTYFQNEAQLEKSRLLSDRFSAERPKGSFSTLEIQRTEQGDSAMYLCASSRTTNTGELFFGEGSRLTVL.

This clonotype was seen repeatedly, ten times or more. V and J are TRBV2 and TRBJ1-4; D is ambiguous. CDR3 length: 12 amino acids. Germline lookup yields CDR1 SNHLY and CDR2 FYNNEI. Deletions cut 7 bases from V and 8 bases from J, with 11 bases between. CDR3 sequence: CASKFFGEKLFF. The CDR3 DNA reads as TGTGCCAGCAAATTCTTTGGGGAAAAACTGTTTTTT.

In this sample, this clonotype turned up a few times. The chain employs TRBV10-3 and TRBJ2-5, with unresolved D. The CDR3 spans 14 residues. Germline CDR1 is ENHRY and CDR2 is SYGVKD. The V end was cut by 3 bases, the J end by 5 bases, with 13 bases between. The CDR3 sequence: CAISDPRQVETQYF. The CDR3 DNA is TGTGCCATCAGTGACCCTCGTCAGGTGGAGACCCAGTACTTC.

At least ten counts were recorded for this clonotype. J is TRBJ2-3 and V is TRBV7-2, with a weak D call TRBD2 (5 bases). The CDR3 spans 14 residues. V lost 1 base and J 6 bases, leaving 11 bases between the germline ends. CDR1 and CDR2 from the germline V gene are SGHTA and FQGNSA. CDR3 loop: CASSLVVSADTQYF. The CDR3 DNA sequence: TGTGCCAGCAGCTTAGTGGTTAGCGCCGATACGCAGTATTTT.

This clonotype was recorded many times. V gene TRBV2 combines with J gene TRBJ1-1; possibly TRBD1 for D (6 bases). Deletions cut 7 bases from V and 0 bases from J, with 15 bases between. The CDR3 is 15 residues long. The germline CDR1 and CDR2 sequences are SNHLY and FYNNEI. The CDR3 spells CASTKQGLMNTEAFF. As DNA, the CDR3 is TGTGCCAGCACCAAACAGGGCTTGATGAACACTGAAGCTTTCTTT.

This clonotype was counted at least ten times. J is TRBJ1-1 and V is TRBV29-1, with a tentative D call TRBD1 (5 bases). Germline V gene data show CDR1 as SQVTM and CDR2 as ANQGSEA. The length of the CDR3 is 12 residues. V was cut by 3 bases and J by 5 bases, with 10 bases left in between. CDR3 nucleotides: TGCAGCGTTGATAGGGGACGGACTGAAGCTTTCTTT. Its protein product is CSVDRGRTEAFF.

This clonotype came up many times. V gene TRBV9 combines with J gene TRBJ2-7, with TRBD2 matching 7 bases. Germline-derived CDR1 and CDR2 are SGDLS and YYNGEE. This CDR3 has 15 residues. V lost 3 bases and J lost 5; bases outside the gene matches: 11. The CDR3 here is CASSGEGRGNDEQYF. The CDR3 nucleotides are TGTGCCAGCAGCGGTGAGGGGAGGGGAAACGACGAGCAGTACTTC.

V and J are TRBV10-3 and TRBJ1-1, with D possibly being TRBD1 (5 bases). This CDR3 is 14 amino acids long. With 0 bases removed from V and 10 bases from J, the gap between germline ends came to 15 bases. Germline values: CDR1 ENHRY, CDR2 SYGVKD. CDR3 in amino acids: CAISESAQGSGAFF. The CDR3 DNA reads TGTGCCATCAGTGAGTCCGCCCAGGGTTCGGGAGCTTTCTTT.

This chain uses TRBV28 with TRBJ2-2, with 8 positions matching TRBD1. With 8 bases clipped from V and 5 bases from J, the junction kept 10 bases outside the gene matches. Germline values: CDR1 MDHEN, CDR2 SYDVKM. The CDR3 has 15 residues. CDR3: CASERTGTGTGELFF. DNA for the CDR3: TGTGCCAGCGAGCGGACAGGGACAGGTACCGGGGAGCTGTTTTTT.

This clonotype was counted many times. CDR3 in amino acids: CSVSPGQGLNYEQYF. The DNA for the CDR3 is TGCAGCGTCTCGCCCGGACAGGGGTTGAACTACGAGCAGTACTTC. V and J are TRBV29-1 and TRBJ2-7; 9 nucleotides agree with TRBD1. Per the germline V gene, CDR1 is SQVTM and CDR2 is ANQGSEA. The CDR3 is made up of 15 amino acids. J lost 3 bases, V lost 6 bases, and 12 bases had no gene match.

For this clonotype: A read error is possible here, since a much larger clone lies one base away. The CDR3 DNA reads as TGTGCCAGCACCGGGGGCTACGAGCTGTACTTC. The encoded protein is CASTGGYELYF. The rearrangement joins TRBV28 to TRBJ2-7, with D perhaps matching TRBD1 or TRBD2 (6 bases each). Germline values: CDR1 MDHEN, CDR2 SYDVKM. CDR3 length equals 11 residues.

This clonotype was found a few times. The chain links TRBV6-4 to TRBJ1-1; perhaps TRBD1 as D (5 bases). This CDR3 has 11 residues. In germline, CDR1 is MRHNA, CDR2 SNTAGT. V was cut by 7 bases and J by 5 bases, with 8 bases left in between. The chain's CDR3 is CASTRDTEAFF. DNA for the CDR3: TGTGCCAGCACCAGGGATACTGAAGCTTTCTTT.

The sample holds many counts of this clonotype. J is TRBJ1-2 and V is TRBV19, with D hard to call. The CDR3 has 15 amino acids. Trimming cost V 0 bases and J 4 bases, with 12 bases left between them. Germline CDR1 is LNHDA and CDR2 is SQIVND (reference sequence). In nucleotides, the CDR3 is TGTGCCAGTAGTATAGAGGCGCGGAGTACCTATGGCTACACCTTC. Translation gives CASSIEARSTYGYTF.

This rearrangement joins TRBV11-3 to TRBJ2-7, with 7 bases aligning to TRBD1. The CDR3 contains 15 residues. Germline-derived CDR1 and CDR2 are SGHNT and YENEEA. J gave up 3 bases and V 5 bases, and 10 bases lay outside the gene matches. DNA for the CDR3: TGTGCCAGCAGCACCGAGACAGGGCCCCTCTACGAGCAGTACTTC. Amino acid sequence: CASSTETGPLYEQYF.

The chain combines TRBV15 with TRBJ2-1; D uncertain. V lost 7 bases, J lost 5 bases, and 18 bases lay in between. The CDR3 extends over 15 amino acids. The germline CDR1 and CDR2 sequences are LNHNV and YYDKDF (reference sequence). The CDR3 protein is CATTLDGLDDNEQFF. The CDR3, as DNA: TGTGCCACCACCCTGGACGGATTGGACGACAATGAGCAGTTCTTC.

For the CDR3, the DNA is TGTGCCAGCAGCGGATGGACAGGGTATACTGAAGCTTTCTTT. Translation gives CASSGWTGYTEAFF. The chain carries TRBV2 and TRBJ1-1; 8 bases agree with TRBD1. Germline V CDR1 and CDR2: SNHLY, FYNNEI. CDR3 size: 14 residues. V lost 6 bases and J lost 5; bases outside the gene matches: 8.

In this sample, this clonotype is medium-sized. The V and J genes are TRBV4-2 and TRBJ1-4; 8 nucleotides agree with TRBD1. The CDR3 length is 16 residues. The germline V gene has CDR1 LGHNA and CDR2 YNFKEQ. J lost 5 bases, V lost 0 bases, and 5 bases had no gene match. The CDR3 DNA sequence: TGTGCCAGCAGCCAAGAAGGGTGGGACAGGAATGAAAAACTGTTTTTT. Translating gives CASSQEGWDRNEKLFF.

This clonotype was observed a handful of times. The rearrangement links TRBV30 to TRBJ1-1, with no clear D. The CDR3 extends over 14 amino acids. Germline loops: CDR1 GTSNPN, CDR2 SVGIG (reference sequence). V was cut by 3 bases and J by 4 bases, with 15 bases left in between. This chain's CDR3 is CAWRLGRRSTEAFF. CDR3 nucleotide sequence: TGTGCCTGGAGGCTAGGGAGGAGGAGCACTGAAGCTTTCTTT. The full variable domain, in which reference TRBV30 and TRBJ1-1 provide the parts outside the CDR3, is SQTIHQWPATLVQPVGSPLSLECTVEGTSNPNLYWYRQAAGRGLQLLFYSVGIGQISSEVPQNLSASRPQDRQFILSSKKLLLSDSGFYLCAWRLGRRSTEAFFGQGTRLTVV.